This entry concerns a single T cell receptor (beta chain). What it binds is not known. Germline CDR1 LGHNT, CDR2 FRNRAP. The CDR3 covers 16 residues. V dropped 1 base and J dropped 2 bases, with 12 bases sitting between them. The data originate from a study of CD8 T cells in Susac syndrome. Whole-study findings and limits: The study conceded that its TCR sequencing and HLA analysis involved relatively few individuals.

After extraction with the RNeasy kit, about 0.5 to 1 ug of the RNA was reverse transcribed using random hexamers. The method of amplification for TCR beta CDR3 was immunoSEQ multiplex PCR, covering 54 Vbeta and 13 Jbeta. TCRdb ran MiXCR on the immunoSEQ multiplex PCR reads and lists one entry per CDR3 protein. This sample has approximately 300,000 distinct CDR3 sequences, with 65% to 90% found just once. CD8+ and CD4+ T cells circulating in blood were sequenced for TCR beta. In contrast to the negatively isolated CD8+ and CD4+ T cells, TEMRA cells were FACS-enriched. The source of this sequence is a human donor with multiple sclerosis. Sequencing was carried out using CD8+ T cells from PBMCs. The rearrangement joins TRBV12-5 to TRBJ1-5; D is uncertain. The CDR3 nucleotides read TGTGCTAGTGGTTTGGGACCGACTCTCCGCAATCAGCCCCAGCATTTT. It yields the protein CASGLGPTLRNQPQHF.